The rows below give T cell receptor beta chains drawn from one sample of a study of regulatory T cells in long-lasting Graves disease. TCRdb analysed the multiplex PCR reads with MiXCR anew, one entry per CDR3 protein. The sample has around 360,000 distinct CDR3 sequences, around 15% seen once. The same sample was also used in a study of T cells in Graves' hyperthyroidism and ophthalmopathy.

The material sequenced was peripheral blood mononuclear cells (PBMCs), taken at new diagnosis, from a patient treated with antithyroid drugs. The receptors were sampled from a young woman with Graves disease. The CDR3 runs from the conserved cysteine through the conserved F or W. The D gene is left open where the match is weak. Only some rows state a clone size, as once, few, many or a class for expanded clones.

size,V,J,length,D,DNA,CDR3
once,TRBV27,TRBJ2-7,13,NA,TGTGCCAGCAGTACCAAGAGCTCCTACGAGCAGTACTTC,CASSTKSSYEQYF
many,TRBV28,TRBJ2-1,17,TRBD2,TGTGCCAGCAGTTTACCTTCTAGCGGGAGCTCCTACAATGAGCAGTTCTTC,CASSLPSSGSSYNEQFF
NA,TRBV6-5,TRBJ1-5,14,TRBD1,TGTGCCAGCAGTTACCGGGGACAGGATCAGCCCCAGCATTTT,CASSYRGQDQPQHF
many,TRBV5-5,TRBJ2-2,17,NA,TGTGCCAGCAGCTTGGTGGGTGGAGCCCAAGGAACCGGGGAGCTGTTTTTT,CASSLVGGAQGTGELFF
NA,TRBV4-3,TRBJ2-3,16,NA,TGCGCCAGCAGCCAAGAAGGCGGCCTAACCCCATATACGCAGTATTTT,CASSQEGGLTPYTQYF
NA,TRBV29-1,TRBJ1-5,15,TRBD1,TGCAGCGTTGGGGACAGGGGTGGGAGCAATCAGCCCCAGCATTTT,CSVGDRGGSNQPQHF
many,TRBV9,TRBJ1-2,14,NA,TGTGCCAGCAGCGTCGACGGGGTTAACTATGGCTACACCTTC,CASSVDGVNYGYTF
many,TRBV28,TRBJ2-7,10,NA,TGTGCCAGCAGTTCCAGGGAGCAGTACTTC,CASSSREQYF
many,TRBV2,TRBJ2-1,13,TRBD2,TGTGCCAGGCGGGGGAGCTCCTACAATGAGCAGTTCTTC,CARRGSSYNEQFF
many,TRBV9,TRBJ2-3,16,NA,TGTGCCAGCAGCGTAGGGGGCCGCGACGGCACAGATACGCAGTATTTT,CASSVGGRDGTDTQYF
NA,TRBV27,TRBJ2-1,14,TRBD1,TGTGCCAGCAGTTTCCACGGGACAGACAATGAGCAGTTCTTC,CASSFHGTDNEQFF
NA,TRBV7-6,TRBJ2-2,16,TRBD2,TGTGCCAGCAGCCCAGGGACTAGCGGGAGGACCGGGGAGCTGTTTTTT,CASSPGTSGRTGELFF
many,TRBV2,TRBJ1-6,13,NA,TGTGCCAGAAGTCCCGGACGTAATTCACCCCTCCACTTT,CARSPGRNSPLHF
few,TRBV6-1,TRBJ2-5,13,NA,TGTGCCAGCGGCCCGGGACCAGAAGAGACCCAGTACTTC,CASGPGPEETQYF
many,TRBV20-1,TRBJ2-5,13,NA,TGCAGTGCGACAGTCCCTTTCCAAGAGACCCAGTACTTC,CSATVPFQETQYF
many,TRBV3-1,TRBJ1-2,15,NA,TGTGCCAGCAGCCCTGTGCGGGGATTCGGCTATGGCTACACCTTC,CASSPVRGFGYGYTF
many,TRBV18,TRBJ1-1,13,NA,TGTGCCAGCTCACCAATGCGAAACACTGAAGCTTTCTTT,CASSPMRNTEAFF
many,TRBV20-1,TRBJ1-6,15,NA,TGCAGTGCTAGAATGCCAGTGGGGGATAATTCACCCCTCCACTTT,CSARMPVGDNSPLHF
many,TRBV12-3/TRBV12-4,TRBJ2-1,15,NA,TGTGCCAGCAGCCAACCAGCAGTCTCCTACAATGAGCAGTTCTTC,CASSQPAVSYNEQFF
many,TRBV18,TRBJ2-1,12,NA,TGTGCCAGCTCACTCCAACATTCGGACGGGTTCTTC,CASSLQHSDGFF
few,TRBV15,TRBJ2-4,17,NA,TGTGCCACGACCGGGCGGGGAAGCTCAAGGGCCGTGGACATTCAGTACTTC,CATTGRGSSRAVDIQYF
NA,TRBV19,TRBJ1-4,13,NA,TGTGCCAGTAGCCTCGTGAGGTGGGAAAAACTGTTTTTT,CASSLVRWEKLFF
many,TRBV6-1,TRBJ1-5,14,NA,TGTGCCTGCCAGGACCTAGGAGGCAATCAGCCCCAGCATTTT,CACQDLGGNQPQHF
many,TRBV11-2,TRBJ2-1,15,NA,TGTGCCAGCAGCTTATGGCGGGCGGACTACAATGAGCAGTTCTTC,CASSLWRADYNEQFF
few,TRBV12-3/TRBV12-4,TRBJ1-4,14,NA,TGTGCCAGCAGGGCCGGGACAACTAATGAAAAACTGTTTTTT,CASRAGTTNEKLFF
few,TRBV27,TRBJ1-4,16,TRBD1,TGTGCCAGCAGTGTCACCACGGACAGGGGGAGGGAAAAACTGTTTTTT,CASSVTTDRGREKLFF
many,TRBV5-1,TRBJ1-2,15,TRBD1,TGCGCCAGCAGCCCACCGGGACAGGGCGTCTATGGCTACACCTTC,CASSPPGQGVYGYTF
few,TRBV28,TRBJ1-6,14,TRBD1,TGTGCCAGCAGTTTTCCGGGACAGGGGGCACCCCTCCACTTT,CASSFPGQGAPLHF
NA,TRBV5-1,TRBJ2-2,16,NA,TGCGCCAGCAGCGCGAACCAAGGAGTAAACACCGGGGAGCTGTTTTTT,CASSANQGVNTGELFF
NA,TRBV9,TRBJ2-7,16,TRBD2,TGTGCCAGCAGCGTAGTCTGGGCGGGAGGGTTCGGCGAGCAGTACTTC,CASSVVWAGGFGEQYF
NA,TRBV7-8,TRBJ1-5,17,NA,TGTGCCAGCACCACTCTTGGGGCAGGGGCTTTGTTCCAGCCCCAGCATTTT,CASTTLGAGALFQPQHF
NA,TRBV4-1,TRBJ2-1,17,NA,TGCGCCAGCAGCCCCAAGGGGGGGGTTTACATACGTAGTGAGCAGTTCTTC,CASSPKGGVYIRSEQFF
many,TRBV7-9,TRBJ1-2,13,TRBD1,TGTGCCAGCAGCAAGGGACAGGGTGAAGGCTACACCTTC,CASSKGQGEGYTF
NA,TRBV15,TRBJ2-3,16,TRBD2,TGTGCCACCAGCAGTACAGCCCGCGGGGGGTGGGATACGCAGTATTTT,CATSSTARGGWDTQYF
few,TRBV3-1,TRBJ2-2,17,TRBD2,TGTGCCAGCAGCCTCTCCTTGCGCGGGAGGGCCCCCGGGGAGCTGTTTTTT,CASSLSLRGRAPGELFF
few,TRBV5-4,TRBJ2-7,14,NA,TGTGCCAGCAGCTTGGAGGCAGGGAAGTACGAGCAGTACTTC,CASSLEAGKYEQYF
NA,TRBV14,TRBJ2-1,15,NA,TGTGCCAGCAGCCAATTTCTGAGCTCCTACAATGAGCAGTTCTTC,CASSQFLSSYNEQFF
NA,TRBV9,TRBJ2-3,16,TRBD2,TGTGCCAGCAGCCGGACTAGCGGGGGAGGAAAAGATACGCAGTATTTT,CASSRTSGGGKDTQYF
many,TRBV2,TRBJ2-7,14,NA,TGTGCCAGCAGTGTCGGTCTCTACCCCTACGAGCAGTACTTC,CASSVGLYPYEQYF
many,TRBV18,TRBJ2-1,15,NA,TGTGCCAGCTCCCTCATGGACAGTCTCTACAATGAGCAGTTCTTC,CASSLMDSLYNEQFF
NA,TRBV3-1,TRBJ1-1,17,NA,TGTGCCAGCAGCCGAGAACCTCCGGGGGGGCCAGACACTGAAGCTTTCTTT,CASSREPPGGPDTEAFF
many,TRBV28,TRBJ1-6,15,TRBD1,TGTGCCAGCAGTTCAGCCGGGACAGATAATTCACCCCTCCACTTT,CASSSAGTDNSPLHF
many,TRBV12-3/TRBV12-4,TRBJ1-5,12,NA,TGTGCCAGCACCGATGATACTCAGCCCCAGCATTTT,CASTDDTQPQHF
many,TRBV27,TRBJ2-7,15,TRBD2,TGTGCCAGCAGGACGGGACTAGCGGGGATCTACGAGCAGTACTTC,CASRTGLAGIYEQYF
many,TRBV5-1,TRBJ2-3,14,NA,TGCGCCAGCAGCTTACAGGGAGACACAGATACGCAGTATTTT,CASSLQGDTDTQYF
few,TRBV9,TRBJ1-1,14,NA,TGTGCCAGCAGCGTAGTCGGAACGGGCAATGAAGCTTTCTTT,CASSVVGTGNEAFF
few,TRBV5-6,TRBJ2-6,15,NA,TGTGCCAGCACCCGGTTGGGGCGTGGGGCCAACGTCCTGACTTTC,CASTRLGRGANVLTF
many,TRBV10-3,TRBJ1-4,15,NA,TGTGCCATCAGTGCTACAGGACCCAGAAATGAAAAACTGTTTTTT,CAISATGPRNEKLFF
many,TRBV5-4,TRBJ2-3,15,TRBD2,TGTGCCAGCAGCTCCCCGACTAGCGGGAGAGATACGCAGTATTTT,CASSSPTSGRDTQYF
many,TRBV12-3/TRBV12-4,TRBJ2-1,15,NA,TGTGCCAGCAGTTTTGCGGGCGGGGGCCACAATGAGCAGTTCTTC,CASSFAGGGHNEQFF
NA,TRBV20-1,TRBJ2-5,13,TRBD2,TGCAGTGCCCCCGCGGGGGTTAAAGAGACCCGGTACTTC,CSAPAGVKETRYF
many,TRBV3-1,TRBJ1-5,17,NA,TGTGCCAGCAGCCAAGACTATTCTGTCAGGGGAGAGCAGCCCCAGCATTTT,CASSQDYSVRGEQPQHF
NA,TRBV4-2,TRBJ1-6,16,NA,TGTGCCAGCAGCCAAGAGGGGTCAACAGGGAATTCACCCCTCCACTTT,CASSQEGSTGNSPLHF
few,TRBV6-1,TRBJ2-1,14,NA,TGTGCCAGCGTTTTTGGCCGGCGTAACAATGAGCAGTTCTTC,CASVFGRRNNEQFF
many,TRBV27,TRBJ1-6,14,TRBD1,TGTGCCAGCAGTTCCGGGACAGGGAATTCACCCCTCCACTTT,CASSSGTGNSPLHF